This note documents a single T cell receptor beta chain sequence. This sample was included in a study of OX40 agonist ivuxolimab in advanced cancers. The V gene's germline CDR1 is KGHSH and CDR2 LQKENI. The CDR3 covers 16 residues. After removal of 4 bases from V and 2 bases from J, the junction contained 6 bases not matched to a gene. Libraries were prepared by immunoSEQ multiplex PCR; TCRdb keeps only in-frame clonotypes and omits some of them. The sample has 110,000 or so clones; more than 85% are singletons. The rearrangement links TRBV18 to TRBJ2-2; TRBD2 matches 8 bases. This TCR derives from an adult with an advanced solid tumor such as melanoma, head and neck, liver or kidney cancer. Sequenced material: CD4+ or CD8+ T cells sorted from blood, taken in a trial of the OX40 agonist ivuxolimab. CDR3 in amino acids: CASSLTTSGNTGELFF. CDR3 sequence (DNA): TGTGCCAGCTCACTCACTACTAGCGGAAACACCGGGGAGCTGTTTTTT.